These T cell receptor beta chains were read from a single sample in a study of response to subunit inactivated influenza vaccine. MiXCR, applied by TCRdb to the RT-PCR reads, yields one record per CDR3 protein. The repertoire consists of 550,000 to 650,000 distinct CDR3 sequences, with approximately 10% occurring once and the leading ten covering roughly a tenth. This specimen consisted of PBMCs from blood, obtained on the day of vaccination. Receptors were obtained from a man aged 45 to 65 who received an inactivated influenza vaccine. The CDR3 runs from the conserved cysteine through the conserved F or W. The order of the fields is D gene, V gene, clone size, J gene, CDR3 protein, CDR3 DNA. The D gene is left open where the match is weak. Not every row has a clone size; where given, it reads once, few, many or a size class.

TRBD2,TRBV20-1,-,TRBJ2-7,CSARRLALTYEQYF,TGCAGTGCTAGAAGACTAGCGTTAACCTACGAGCAGTACTTC
TRBD2,TRBV7-8,-,TRBJ2-1,CASTRTSGRADEQFF,TGTGCCAGCACCAGGACTAGCGGGAGGGCGGATGAGCAGTTCTTC
TRBD2,TRBV12-3/TRBV12-4,-,TRBJ2-7,CASSPSRGSSYEQYF,TGTGCCAGCAGTCCCTCCCGCGGGAGCTCCTACGAGCAGTACTTC
TRBD1,TRBV9,-,TRBJ2-5,CASSAGTGGLVETQYF,TGTGCCAGCAGCGCCGGGACAGGGGGCTTGGTGGAGACCCAGTACTTC
TRBD2,TRBV7-2,many,TRBJ2-7,CASSLDPAGVYEQYF,TGTGCCAGCAGCTTAGACCCAGCGGGAGTCTACGAGCAGTACTTC
TRBD1,TRBV6-1,few,TRBJ1-6,CASRNRDRVISNSPLHF,TGTGCCAGCAGAAACCGGGACAGGGTGATTTCCAATTCACCCCTCCACTTT
-,TRBV12-3/TRBV12-4,-,TRBJ1-6,CASSLGEGVTPLHF,TGTGCCAGCAGTTTGGGGGAGGGCGTCACTCCCCTCCACTTT
TRBD2,TRBV11-2,few,TRBJ2-7,CASSLGTSGGEQYF,TGTGCCAGCAGCTTAGGTACTAGCGGGGGCGAGCAGTACTTC
-,TRBV20-1,-,TRBJ2-5,CSAGISGLETQYF,TGCAGTGCCGGAATTTCGGGGTTGGAGACCCAGTACTTC
TRBD2,TRBV20-1,-,TRBJ2-1,CSAGGAGGNYNEQFF,TGCAGTGCTGGAGGGGCGGGGGGAAACTACAATGAGCAGTTCTTC
TRBD2,TRBV12-3/TRBV12-4,-,TRBJ2-7,CASSSGRLSYEQYF,TGTGCCAGCAGTAGCGGGAGGCTCTCCTACGAGCAGTACTTC
TRBD2,TRBV7-9,-,TRBJ2-3,CASSSGLAGGPTDTQYF,TGTGCCAGCAGCTCCGGACTAGCGGGGGGCCCCACAGATACGCAGTATTTT
-,TRBV7-9,-,TRBJ2-2,CASSWRDRGPNTGELFF,TGTGCCAGCAGCTGGCGGGACCGAGGTCCGAACACCGGGGAGCTGTTTTTT
-,TRBV15,-,TRBJ2-2,CATSREGMGGNTGELFF,TGTGCCACCAGCAGAGAGGGGATGGGGGGCAACACCGGGGAGCTGTTTTTT
-,TRBV27,-,TRBJ1-6,CASRPFLDSPLHF,TGTGCCAGCAGGCCTTTCTTGGATTCACCCCTCCACTTT
-,TRBV12-3/TRBV12-4,-,TRBJ1-5,CASSLAVGGPQHF,TGTGCCAGCAGTTTAGCAGTGGGGGGGCCCCAGCATTTT
TRBD1,TRBV24-1,many,TRBJ2-1,CATSDVGTGAYNEQFF,TGTGCCACCAGTGATGTTGGGACAGGGGCCTACAATGAGCAGTTCTTC
-,TRBV6-1,few,TRBJ2-5,CASSPAGGEETQYF,TGTGCCAGCAGCCCCGCTGGAGGGGAAGAGACCCAGTACTTC
-,TRBV12-3/TRBV12-4,few,TRBJ1-2,CASSLEPVYTF,TGTGCCAGCAGTTTAGAACCCGTTTACACCTTC
TRBD1,TRBV29-1,few,TRBJ2-3,CSVSGGSTDTQYF,TGCAGCGTGTCAGGGGGCAGCACAGATACGCAGTATTTT
TRBD2,TRBV24-1,-,TRBJ2-3,CATSVSSGTSTDTQYF,TGTGCCACCAGTGTTTCTAGCGGGACTAGCACAGATACGCAGTATTTT
-,TRBV3-1,few,TRBJ2-7,CASSARGFEQYF,TGTGCCAGCAGCGCAAGGGGATTCGAGCAGTACTTC
-,TRBV10-2,-,TRBJ2-5,CASSLDELGSFRETQYF,TGCGCCAGCTCTCTAGACGAGTTGGGTTCGTTCAGGGAGACCCAGTACTTC
TRBD1,TRBV5-1,-,TRBJ2-6,CASSWGQSSGANVLTF,TGCGCCAGCAGCTGGGGACAGTCCTCTGGGGCCAACGTCCTGACTTTC
TRBD1,TRBV12-3/TRBV12-4,few,TRBJ2-2,CASSFTGTGEFAGELFF,TGTGCCAGCAGCTTTACCGGGACAGGGGAATTCGCCGGGGAGCTGTTTTTT
-,TRBV6-5,-,TRBJ2-3,CASSYLSSTDTQYF,TGTGCCAGCAGTTACTTAAGCAGCACAGATACGCAGTATTTT
-,TRBV19,-,TRBJ1-2,CASSIDKKGAYGYTF,TGTGCCAGTAGTATCGACAAAAAGGGAGCGTATGGCTACACCTTC
TRBD1,TRBV15,-,TRBJ2-2,CATSGTGGFGGELFF,TGTGCCACCAGCGGGACAGGGGGATTCGGCGGGGAGCTGTTTTTT
-,TRBV5-5,many,TRBJ2-3,CASSLLASSTDTQYF,TGTGCCAGCAGCTTGCTAGCGTCTAGCACAGATACGCAGTATTTT
-,TRBV5-6,few,TRBJ2-7,CASSLKGWVEQYF,TGTGCCAGCAGCTTGAAGGGTTGGGTGGAGCAGTACTTC
-,TRBV7-2,-,TRBJ2-5,CASSPDWETQYF,TGTGCCAGCAGTCCAGACTGGGAGACCCAGTACTTC
-,TRBV20-1,few,TRBJ2-5,CSARALTNQETQYF,TGCAGTGCTAGAGCTCTGACTAACCAAGAGACCCAGTACTTC